Shown below are 15 T cell receptor beta chains from a single sample sequenced in a study of T cell responses to AZD1222 COVID-19 vaccine. Produced via immunoSEQ multiplex PCR; TCRdb's table is partial and in-frame only. The sample has 150,000 to 200,000 clones, about 93% seen once. Specimen: peripheral blood, collected 28 days after the second AZD1222 dose. The source of these receptors is an adult who received the AZD1222 COVID-19 vaccine.

The sample holds one count of this clone. The chain links TRBV5-1 to TRBJ2-5, with D possibly TRBD2 on 7 matching bases. V was pared by 5 bases and J by 9 bases, with 23 bases between. The CDR3 spans 15 residues. Germline V gives CDR1 SGHRS, CDR2 YFSETQ. CDR3 sequence: CASRLRGGAPRAQYF. The CDR3 region has the DNA TGCGCCAGCAGGCTGAGAGGGGGGGCCCCAAGGGCCCAGTACTTC.

V usage is TRBV7-9 and J usage is TRBJ1-1; D not certain. The CDR3 is made up of 15 amino acids. Germline values: CDR1 SEHNR, CDR2 FQNEAQ (reference sequence). V was pared by 1 base and J by 4 bases, with 13 bases between. CDR3: CASSLEPTEGTEAFF. The CDR3, as DNA: TGTGCCAGCAGCTTAGAACCCACCGAGGGCACTGAAGCTTTCTTT.

The chain recombines TRBV4-3 with TRBJ2-6; the D gene could be TRBD1 or TRBD2 (5 bases each). Trimming took off 2 bases at V and 13 bases at J, with 15 bases between the two ends. The CDR3 runs 14 residues. Germline V gene data show CDR1 as LGHNA and CDR2 as YSLEER. DNA of the CDR3: TGCGCCAGCAGCCAACACCGGGACGTACCGGTCCTGACTTTC. It yields the protein CASSQHRDVPVLTF.

V is TRBV3-1 (or the pseudogene TRBV3-2) and J is TRBJ1-3; D is unresolved. Germline V gives CDR1 LGHDT, CDR2 YNNKEL (reference sequence). V lost 5 bases and J 0 bases, leaving 11 bases between the germline ends. The CDR3 is 15 residues long. CDR3 DNA: TGTGCCAGCAGCGTCCGGGCCCTCTCTGGAAACACCATATATTTT. It yields the protein CASSVRALSGNTIYF.

The rearrangement links TRBV2 to TRBJ2-1; tentatively, D is TRBD2 (7 bases). This CDR3 has 15 residues. V was cut by 2 bases and J by 7 bases, with 15 bases left in between. Germline lookup yields CDR1 SNHLY and CDR2 FYNNEI. CDR3 in amino acids: CASSERGGGQNEQFF. CDR3 bases: TGTGCCAGCAGTGAAAGGGGGGGAGGGCAAAATGAGCAGTTCTTC. Supplemented by reference TRBV2 and TRBJ2-1, the full variable domain reads EPEVTQTPSHQVTQMGQEVILRCVPISNHLYFYWYRQILGQKVEFLVSFYNNEISEKSEIFDDQFSVERPDGSNFTLKIRSTKLEDSAMYFCASSERGGGQNEQFFGPGTRLTVL.

The rearrangement joins TRBV5-1 to TRBJ2-1; TRBD2 agrees at 8 bases. Germline CDR1 and CDR2: SGHRS and YFSETQ. V dropped 6 bases and J dropped 8; count of bases not matched to a gene: 16. This CDR3 spans 16 amino acids. CDR3 nucleotide sequence: TGCGCCAGCACCCAAGGGGACCGGGGGGGTTTCGATGAGCAGTTCTTC. Translation gives CASTQGDRGGFDEQFF.

This chain connects TRBV3-1 (or the pseudogene TRBV3-2) to TRBJ1-6, with D unclear. The CDR3 is 14 residues long. Trimming cost V 1 base and J 6 bases, with 7 bases left between them. The germline gives CDR1 LGHDT, CDR2 YNNKEL (reference sequence). The CDR3 DNA is TGTGCCAGCAGCCAAGTAGGTAGTAATTCACCCCTCCACTTT. This translates into CASSQVGSNSPLHF.

DNA of the CDR3: TGTGCCAGTAGTATCTCACCTCAGGGGTCACCCCTCCACTTT. Translation: CASSISPQGSPLHF. V usage is TRBV19 and J usage is TRBJ1-6; TRBD1 is a possible D gene (6 bases). The V and J ends lost 3 bases and 10 bases respectively, with 13 bases between them. The CDR3 length is 14 residues. Germline values: CDR1 LNHDA, CDR2 SQIVND (reference sequence).

This CDR3 is CASSPPAPQSNQPQHF. The CDR3 coding sequence is TGTGCCAGCTCACCACCGGCCCCACAAAGCAATCAGCCCCAGCATTTT. The V gene is TRBV18, the J gene TRBJ1-5; no clear D gene. CDR3 size: 16 residues. V lost 0 bases and J 1 base, leaving 10 bases between the germline ends. CDR1 is KGHSH and CDR2 is LQKENI in the germline V gene.

This chain joins TRBV7-9 and TRBJ1-1; unclear D gene. The CDR3 contains 14 residues. Germline V gene lookup returns CDR1 SEHNR and CDR2 FQNEAQ (reference sequence). V was trimmed by 2 bases and J by 0 bases, leaving 7 bases between them. The CDR3 coding sequence is TGTGCCAGCAGCTTACAGATAGTGAACACTGAAGCTTTCTTT. Protein: CASSLQIVNTEAFF.

This rearrangement joins TRBV29-1 to TRBJ2-3; D not resolved. V was shortened by 6 bases and J by 0 bases, with 13 bases between the two germline ends. This CDR3 region has 14 residues. CDR1 and CDR2 (germline): SQVTM, ANQGSEA. The CDR3 reads CSVERTLSTDTQYF. In DNA form, the CDR3 reads TGCAGCGTAGAGAGAACCCTAAGCACAGATACGCAGTATTTT.

V and J are TRBV15 and TRBJ1-2; D is perhaps TRBD1 (5 bases). The CDR3 runs 17 residues. Trimming removed 3 bases at V and 4 bases at J, with 21 bases between. Germline CDR1 LNHNV, CDR2 YYDKDF (reference sequence). CDR3 residues: CATSRRPGLTETYGYTF. CDR3 nucleotide sequence: TGTGCCACCAGCAGGAGGCCGGGACTCACTGAGACCTATGGCTACACCTTC.

As DNA, the CDR3 is TGTGCCAGCAGCCATCAGACATCGGCGAGCGAGCAGTACTTC. The encoded protein is CASSHQTSASEQYF. The V call is TRBV5-8, the J call TRBJ2-7; D unclear. V lost 4 bases to trimming and J lost 6 bases, with 17 bases between them. The CDR3 is 14 amino acids. Germline assignment: CDR1 SGHTS and CDR2 YDEGEE. The variable domain in full, completed from reference TRBV5-8 and TRBJ2-7, reads EAGVTQSPTHLIKTRGQQATLRCSPISGHTSVYWYQQALGLGLQFLLWYDEGEERNRGNFPPRFSGRQFPNYSSELNVNALELEDSALYLCASSHQTSASEQYFGPGTRLTVT.

This clone was found once. V and J are TRBV5-1 and TRBJ1-3, with D possibly matching TRBD1 (5 bases). Trimming removed 2 bases from V and 0 bases from J, with 9 bases in between. The germline V gene encodes CDR1 SGHRS and CDR2 YFSETQ. The CDR3 length is 15 residues. The CDR3 reads CASSLMGHSGNTIYF. The CDR3 DNA sequence: TGCGCCAGCAGCTTAATGGGGCACTCTGGAAACACCATATATTTT.

The chain combines TRBV27 with TRBJ1-4; 8 bases match TRBD1. Losses at the gene ends were 4 bases for V and 4 bases for J; bases not matched to a gene: 5. The length of the CDR3 is 15 residues. From germline, CDR1 is MNHEY and CDR2 SMNVEV (reference sequence). The CDR3 DNA follows: TGTGCCAGCAGTTCCTCGGACAGGGTTAATGAAAAACTGTTTTTT. Its translation: CASSSSDRVNEKLFF.